The 12 T cell receptor beta chains below were found in one sample sequenced in a study of blood T cell repertoires in COVID-19. Assay used: immunoSEQ multiplex PCR; TCRdb lists only in-frame clones, some missing. The profile shows roughly 57,000 clones, 85% to 95% of them singletons. The sample taken for sequencing was peripheral blood. The receptors come from a human donor in a cohort sampled during active COVID-19.

The rearrangement uses TRBV28 and TRBJ2-3; D gene uncertain. Deletions cut 3 bases from V and 6 bases from J, with 4 bases between. The CDR3 consists of 11 residues. Germline V lookup: CDR1 MDHEN, CDR2 SYDVKM. CDR3 region: CASSLEDTQYF. The CDR3 region has the DNA TGTGCCAGCAGTTTGGAGGATACGCAGTATTTT.

This chain links TRBV12-3 or TRBV12-4 with TRBJ1-1; tentative D call: TRBD1 (5 bases). The CDR3 length is 12 residues. Trimming removed 2 bases at V and 11 bases at J, with 12 bases between. The CDR3 DNA reads as TGTGCCAGCAGTTTATATGGGGGGATGGCTTTCTTT. Its protein product is CASSLYGGMAFF.

Here the CDR3 reads CASSFKTTLNSPLHF. CDR3 DNA sequence: TGTGCCAGCAGTTTTAAGACTACGTTGAATTCACCCCTCCACTTT. This chain uses TRBV27 with TRBJ1-6; D not resolved. V lost 3 bases, J lost 7 bases, and 13 bases lay in between. The germline V gene has CDR1 MNHEY and CDR2 SMNVEV (reference sequence). The CDR3 is 15 residues long.

V gene TRBV18 combines with J gene TRBJ1-2, with D tentatively TRBD1 (5 bases). From germline, CDR1 is KGHSH and CDR2 LQKENI. V dropped 5 bases and J dropped 5 bases, with 12 bases sitting between them. This CDR3 comprises 13 residues. The CDR3 sequence is CASSADSAYGYTF. The CDR3 DNA is TGTGCCAGCTCAGCTGACAGCGCTTATGGCTACACCTTC.

The chain combines TRBV7-2 with TRBJ2-5; D not certain. Germline-derived CDR1 and CDR2 are SGHTA and FQGNSA. Trimming removed 1 base from V and 2 bases from J, with 5 bases in between. The CDR3 spans 13 residues. In nucleotides, the CDR3 is TGTGCCAGCAGCTTAGACTGGCAAGAGACCCAGTACTTC. Amino acids: CASSLDWQETQYF.

The chain recombines TRBV7-5 with TRBJ2-1; TRBD2 is the table's D call, not checked against the DNA. TRBV7-5 is reported as a pseudogene. The CDR3 consists of 14 residues. CDR3 sequence: CAWQPRGRYNEQFF. DNA for the CDR3: TGTGCCTGGCAGCCGCGGGGTCGCTACAATGAGCAGTTCTTC.

J is TRBJ2-1 and V is TRBV6-6; possibly TRBD2 for D (5 bases). This CDR3 contains 14 residues. Trimming removed 8 bases at V and 8 bases at J, with 19 bases between. Germline loops: CDR1 MNHNY, CDR2 SVGAGI (reference sequence). Here the CDR3 reads CASHYEGFRHEQFF. The CDR3 DNA sequence: TGTGCCAGCCATTACGAGGGATTTAGGCATGAGCAGTTCTTC.

The chain carries TRBV5-4 and TRBJ2-4; 8 bases line up with TRBD1. Germline CDR1 SGHNT, CDR2 YYREEE (reference sequence). Trimming at V came to 3 bases and at J to 1 base, leaving 12 bases not matched to a gene. The CDR3 contains 18 residues. CDR3 coding DNA: TGTGCCAGCAGCTCAGGACAGGGTCAGGAGGAGGCCAAAAACATTCAGTACTTC. Encoded protein: CASSSGQGQEEAKNIQYF. Using reference TRBV5-4 and TRBJ2-4 for the parts outside the CDR3, the full variable domain is ETGVTQSPTHLIKTRGQQVTLRCSSQSGHNTVSWYQQALGQGPQFIFQYYREEENGRGNFPPRFSGLQFPNYSSELNVNALELDDSALYLCASSSGQGQEEAKNIQYFGAGTRLSVL.

The chain couples TRBV28 to TRBJ1-1; D is undetermined. Trimming cost V 8 bases and J 2 bases, with 12 bases left between them. CDR3 length: 13 amino acids. The V gene's germline CDR1 is MDHEN and CDR2 SYDVKM. The CDR3 loop reads CASGAVENTEAFF. In nucleotides, the CDR3 is TGTGCCAGCGGAGCAGTGGAAAACACTGAAGCTTTCTTT.

The chain combines TRBV7-2 with TRBJ1-3; tentative D call: TRBD1 (5 bases). The germline V gene encodes CDR1 SGHTA and CDR2 FQGNSA. The V gene lost 5 bases and the J gene lost 7 bases, with 21 bases spanning the gap. The CDR3 runs 16 residues. CDR3 loop: CASSVTRTSMGNTIYF. CDR3 coding DNA: TGTGCCAGCAGCGTAACGCGGACAAGCATGGGGAACACCATATATTTT.

This clone is a singleton in its sample. The chain has TRBV3-1 (or the pseudogene TRBV3-2) and TRBJ2-2, with D perhaps TRBD2 (6 bases). The germline CDR1 and CDR2 sequences are LGHDT and YNNKEL (reference sequence). Trimming pared 0 bases from V and 1 base from J, leaving 9 bases between. This CDR3 contains 16 residues. The CDR3 bases are TGTGCCAGCAGCCAAGACAGACTAGAGAACACCGGGGAGCTGTTTTTT. It encodes CASSQDRLENTGELFF.

The chain joins TRBV5-1 to TRBJ2-4; TRBD1 is a possible D gene (6 bases). V gave up 3 bases and J gave up 7 bases, with 17 bases separating them. Germline assignment: CDR1 SGHRS and CDR2 YFSETQ. The CDR3 consists of 15 residues. The CDR3 DNA sequence: TGCGCCAGCAGCTCGGAGACAGGCGACTTGAACATTCAGTACTTC. Encoded protein: CASSSETGDLNIQYF.